This T cell receptor (beta chain) was sequenced in a study of blood T cell repertoires in COVID-19. Study overall: Italy, Spain and the United States were the sources of the convalescent and acute COVID-19 samples.

Libraries were prepared by immunoSEQ multiplex PCR; TCRdb keeps only in-frame clonotypes and omits some of them. The sample holds roughly 250,000 clones, roughly 80% seen once. In this sample, this clone turned up once. The CDR3 spans 14 residues. V gave up 5 bases and J gave up 1 base, with 9 bases separating them. Germline V lookup: CDR1 SNHLY, CDR2 FYNNEI. The receptor comes from a woman in her sixties with active or convalescent COVID-19. The sample consisted of peripheral blood. The chain couples TRBV2 to TRBJ2-1, with a weak D call TRBD2 (6 bases). The CDR3 here is CASSSTSSYNEQFF. For the CDR3, the DNA is TGTGCCAGCAGTTCGACTAGTTCCTACAATGAGCAGTTCTTC.